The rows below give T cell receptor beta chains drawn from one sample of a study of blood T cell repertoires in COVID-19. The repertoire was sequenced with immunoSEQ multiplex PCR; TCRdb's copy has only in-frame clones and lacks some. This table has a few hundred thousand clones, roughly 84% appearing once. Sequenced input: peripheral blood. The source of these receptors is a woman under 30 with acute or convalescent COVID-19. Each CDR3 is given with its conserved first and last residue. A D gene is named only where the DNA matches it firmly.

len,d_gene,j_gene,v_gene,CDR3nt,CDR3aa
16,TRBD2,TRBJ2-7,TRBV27,TGTGCCAGCAAAAGAACCGGGACTAGTCCCATCTACGAGCAGTACTTC,CASKRTGTSPIYEQYF
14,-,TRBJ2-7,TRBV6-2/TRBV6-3,TGTGCCAGCAGTTACAGTGGGACAACCTACGAGCAGTACTTC,CASSYSGTTYEQYF
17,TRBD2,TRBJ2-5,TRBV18,TGTGCCAGCTCACCAGGGATGACTAGCGGATTACAAGAGACCCAGTACTTC,CASSPGMTSGLQETQYF
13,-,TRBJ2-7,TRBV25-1,TGTGCCAGCAGGGACCGGGAGAACTACGAGCAGTACTTC,CASRDRENYEQYF
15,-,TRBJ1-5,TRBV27,TGTGCCAGCAGTTTAACAACAGGGTCCAATCAGCCCCAGCATTTT,CASSLTTGSNQPQHF
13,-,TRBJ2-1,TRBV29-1,TGCAGCGTTGAGAGACTAGACAAAGATGAGCAGTTCTTC,CSVERLDKDEQFF
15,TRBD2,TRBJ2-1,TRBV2,TGTGCCAGCAGCGAAAGCGGGAGCTCCTACAATGAGCAGTTCTTC,CASSESGSSYNEQFF
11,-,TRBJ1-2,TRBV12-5,TGTGCTAGTGGTTTCCGGGATGGCTACACCTTC,CASGFRDGYTF
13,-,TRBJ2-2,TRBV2,TGTGCCAGCAGTGGAGGGAACACCGGGGAGCTGTTTTTT,CASSGGNTGELFF
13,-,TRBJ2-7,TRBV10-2,TGCGCCAGCAGGCGGGACAGCTCCTACGAGCAGTACTTC,CASRRDSSYEQYF
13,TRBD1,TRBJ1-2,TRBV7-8,TGTGCCAGCAGGGGGACAGGGGGATATGGCTACACCTTC,CASRGTGGYGYTF
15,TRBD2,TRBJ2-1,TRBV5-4,TGTGCCAGCAGCCAGACTAGCGGGGACAACCATGAGCAGTTCTTC,CASSQTSGDNHEQFF
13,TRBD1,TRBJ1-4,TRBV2,TGTGCCAGCAATACGGACAGGGCGGAAAAACTGTTTTTT,CASNTDRAEKLFF
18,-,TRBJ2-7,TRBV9,TGTGCCAGCAGCGTTAAACCCCAGTCTGGGGGGTCTAACGACGAGCAGTACTTC,CASSVKPQSGGSNDEQYF
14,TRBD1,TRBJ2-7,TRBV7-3,TGTGCCAGCAGCTTAGACAGGGCCTCCTACGAGCAGTACTTC,CASSLDRASYEQYF
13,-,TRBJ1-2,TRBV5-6,TGTGCCACGAAAGTAGCGGCACAGGCCCACTACACCTTC,CATKVAAQAHYTF
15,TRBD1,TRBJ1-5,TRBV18,TGTGCCAGCTCACCATCCGGGACAGGGAATCAGCCCCAGCATTTT,CASSPSGTGNQPQHF
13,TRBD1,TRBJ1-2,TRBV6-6,TGTGCCAGCAGTTACGACAGGGCTAGCGGCTACACCTTC,CASSYDRASGYTF
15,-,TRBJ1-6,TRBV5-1,TGCGCCAGCAGTAGGGGAGGGCCCTATAATTCACCCCTCCACTTT,CASSRGGPYNSPLHF
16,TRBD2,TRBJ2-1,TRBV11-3,TGTGCCAGCAGCTTAGGAGTGAGCGGGAGCCGAGTTAAGCAGTTCTTC,CASSLGVSGSRVKQFF
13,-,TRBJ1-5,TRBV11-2,TGTGCCAGCAGCTTATCTCTTGATCAGCCCCAGCATTTT,CASSLSLDQPQHF
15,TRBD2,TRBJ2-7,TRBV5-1,TGCGCCAGCAGCGGCGGACTAGCGGGGATCTACGAGCAGTACTTC,CASSGGLAGIYEQYF
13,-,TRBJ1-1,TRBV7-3,TGTGCCAGCAGCCTCGTCGGGGACACTGAAGCTTTCTTT,CASSLVGDTEAFF
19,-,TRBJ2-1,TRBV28,TGTGCCAGCAGTTTTATCCCTAGTGGAGGGGGCGGCTCCTACAATGAGCAGTTCTTC,CASSFIPSGGGGSYNEQFF